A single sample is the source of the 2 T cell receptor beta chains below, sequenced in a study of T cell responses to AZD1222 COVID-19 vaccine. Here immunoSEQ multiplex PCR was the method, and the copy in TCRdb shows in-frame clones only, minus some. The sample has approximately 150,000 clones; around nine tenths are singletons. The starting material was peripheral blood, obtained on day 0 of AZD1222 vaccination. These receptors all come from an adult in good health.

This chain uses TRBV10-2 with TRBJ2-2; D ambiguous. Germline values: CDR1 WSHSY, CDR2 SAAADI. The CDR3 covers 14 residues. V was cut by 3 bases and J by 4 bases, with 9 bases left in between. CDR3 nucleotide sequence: TGCGCCAGCAGTGAAGCCCCCACCACCGGGGAGCTGTTTTTT. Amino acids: CASSEAPTTGELFF.

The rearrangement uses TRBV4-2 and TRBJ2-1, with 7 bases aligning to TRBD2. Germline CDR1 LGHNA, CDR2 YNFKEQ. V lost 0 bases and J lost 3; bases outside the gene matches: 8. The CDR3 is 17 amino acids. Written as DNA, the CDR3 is TGTGCCAGCAGCCAAGATGGGGCGGGAGCCTACTACAATGAGCAGTTCTTC. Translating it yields CASSQDGAGAYYNEQFF.